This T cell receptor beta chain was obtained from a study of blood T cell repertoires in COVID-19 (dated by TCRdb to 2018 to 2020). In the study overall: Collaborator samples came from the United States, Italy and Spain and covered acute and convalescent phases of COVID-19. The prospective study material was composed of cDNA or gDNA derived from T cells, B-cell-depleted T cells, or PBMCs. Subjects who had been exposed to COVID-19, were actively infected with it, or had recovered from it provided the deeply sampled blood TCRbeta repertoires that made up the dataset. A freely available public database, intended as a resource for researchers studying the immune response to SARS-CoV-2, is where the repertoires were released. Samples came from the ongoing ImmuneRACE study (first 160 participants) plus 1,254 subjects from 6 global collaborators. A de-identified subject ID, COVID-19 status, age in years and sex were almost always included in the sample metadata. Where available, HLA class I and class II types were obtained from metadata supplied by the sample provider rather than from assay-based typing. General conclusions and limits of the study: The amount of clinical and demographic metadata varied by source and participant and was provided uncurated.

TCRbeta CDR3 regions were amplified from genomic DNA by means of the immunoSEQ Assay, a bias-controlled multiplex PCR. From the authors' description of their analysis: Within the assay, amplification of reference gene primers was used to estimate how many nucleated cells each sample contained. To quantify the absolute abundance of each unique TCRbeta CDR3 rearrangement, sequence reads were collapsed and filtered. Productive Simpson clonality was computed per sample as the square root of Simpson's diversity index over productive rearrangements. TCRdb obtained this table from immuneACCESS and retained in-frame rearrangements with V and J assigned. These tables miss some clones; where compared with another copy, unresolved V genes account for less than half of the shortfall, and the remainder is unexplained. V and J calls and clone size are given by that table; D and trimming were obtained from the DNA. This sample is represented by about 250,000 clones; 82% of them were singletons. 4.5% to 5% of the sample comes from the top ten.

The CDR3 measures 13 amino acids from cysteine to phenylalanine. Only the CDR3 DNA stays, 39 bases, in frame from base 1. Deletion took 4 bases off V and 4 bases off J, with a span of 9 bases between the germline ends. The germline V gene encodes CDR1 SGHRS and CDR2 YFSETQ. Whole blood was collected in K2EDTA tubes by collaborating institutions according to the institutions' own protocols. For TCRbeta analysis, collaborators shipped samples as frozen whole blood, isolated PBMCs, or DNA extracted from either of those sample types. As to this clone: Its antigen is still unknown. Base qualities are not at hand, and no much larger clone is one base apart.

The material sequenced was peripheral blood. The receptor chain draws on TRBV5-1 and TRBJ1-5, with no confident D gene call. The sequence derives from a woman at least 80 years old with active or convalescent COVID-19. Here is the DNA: TGCGCCAGCAGCCTTGAGTTAAATCAGCCCCAGCATTTT. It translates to CASSLELNQPQHF.